The rows below give T cell receptor beta chains drawn from one sample of a study of regulatory T cells in long-lasting Graves disease. Via MiXCR, TCRdb re-called the multiplex PCR reads, giving one row per CDR3 protein. This table holds 540,000 or so distinct CDR3 sequences, roughly 13% found once. This same sample was also taken into another study, of T cells in Graves' hyperthyroidism and ophthalmopathy.

The material sequenced was peripheral blood mononuclear cells (PBMCs), taken at new diagnosis, from a patient treated with antithyroid drugs. These receptors originate from a young man with Graves disease. The CDR3 runs from the conserved cysteine through the conserved F or W. Each record gives: V gene, J gene, D gene, clone size, CDR3 protein, CDR3 DNA. The D gene is left open where the match is weak. Part of the rows lack a size; the others show once, few, many or a class for expanded clones.

v_gene: TRBV6-5
j_gene: TRBJ1-1
d_gene: TRBD1
abundance: many
CDR3aa: CASSYSRTGWFDTEAFF
CDR3nt: TGTGCCAGCAGTTACTCGCGGACAGGGTGGTTTGACACTGAAGCTTTCTTT

v_gene: TRBV20-1
j_gene: TRBJ2-1
d_gene: -
abundance: -
CDR3aa: CSATQVVDEQFF
CDR3nt: TGCAGTGCTACCCAAGTTGTGGATGAGCAGTTCTTC

v_gene: TRBV14
j_gene: TRBJ2-5
d_gene: TRBD1
abundance: -
CDR3aa: CASSLQGGTETQYF
CDR3nt: TGTGCCAGCAGCCTACAGGGGGGCACGGAGACCCAGTACTTC

v_gene: TRBV20-1
j_gene: TRBJ2-7
d_gene: -
abundance: many
CDR3aa: CSASSLGGFYEQYF
CDR3nt: TGCAGTGCTAGCAGTCTCGGGGGCTTCTACGAGCAGTACTTC

v_gene: TRBV30
j_gene: TRBJ2-2
d_gene: -
abundance: -
CDR3aa: CAWSPDSTGELFF
CDR3nt: TGTGCCTGGAGCCCGGACAGCACCGGGGAGCTGTTTTTT

v_gene: TRBV12-3/TRBV12-4
j_gene: TRBJ1-1
d_gene: -
abundance: many
CDR3aa: CAAGLNTEAFF
CDR3nt: TGTGCGGCGGGATTGAACACTGAAGCTTTCTTT

v_gene: TRBV12-3/TRBV12-4
j_gene: TRBJ2-7
d_gene: -
abundance: many
CDR3aa: CASSLGERYEQYF
CDR3nt: TGTGCCAGCAGTTTGGGGGAACGCTACGAGCAGTACTTC

v_gene: TRBV18
j_gene: TRBJ2-7
d_gene: TRBD1
abundance: many
CDR3aa: CASSSGTGDEQYF
CDR3nt: TGTGCCAGCTCTTCCGGGACAGGGGACGAGCAGTACTTC

v_gene: TRBV20-1
j_gene: TRBJ2-7
d_gene: TRBD2
abundance: few
CDR3aa: CSGELAGEKEYF
CDR3nt: TGCAGTGGAGAACTAGCGGGAGAGAAAGAGTACTTC

v_gene: TRBV15
j_gene: TRBJ2-3
d_gene: -
abundance: few
CDR3aa: CATSRTAGTSTDTQYF
CDR3nt: TGTGCCACCAGCAGAACCGCCGGGACCAGCACAGATACGCAGTATTTT

v_gene: TRBV7-2
j_gene: TRBJ2-5
d_gene: -
abundance: -
CDR3aa: CASSSQSSVQETQYF
CDR3nt: TGTGCCAGCAGCTCCCAATCGAGTGTTCAAGAGACCCAGTACTTC

v_gene: TRBV29-1
j_gene: TRBJ2-1
d_gene: -
abundance: many
CDR3aa: CSVGYYNEQFF
CDR3nt: TGCAGCGTTGGATACTATAATGAGCAGTTCTTC

v_gene: TRBV13
j_gene: TRBJ1-4
d_gene: -
abundance: few
CDR3aa: CASSLGYTNEKLFF
CDR3nt: TGTGCCAGCAGCTTAGGGTATACTAATGAAAAACTGTTTTTT

v_gene: TRBV10-3
j_gene: TRBJ2-3
d_gene: TRBD2
abundance: many
CDR3aa: CAISGLADVLTDTQYF
CDR3nt: TGTGCCATCAGCGGACTAGCGGACGTGTTGACAGATACGCAGTATTTT

v_gene: TRBV6-2/TRBV6-3
j_gene: TRBJ2-1
d_gene: TRBD2
abundance: -
CDR3aa: CASSPTSGIPYNEQFF
CDR3nt: TGTGCCAGCAGCCCCACTAGCGGGATACCCTACAATGAGCAGTTCTTC

v_gene: TRBV5-6
j_gene: TRBJ1-1
d_gene: TRBD1
abundance: many
CDR3aa: CASSLQGKKAFF
CDR3nt: TGTGCCAGCAGTTTACAGGGGAAAAAGGCTTTCTTT

v_gene: TRBV2
j_gene: TRBJ1-1
d_gene: -
abundance: many
CDR3aa: CASSVDGGANTEAFF
CDR3nt: TGTGCCAGCAGTGTGGACGGGGGCGCGAACACTGAAGCTTTCTTT